This TCR beta chain was sequenced in a study of regulatory T cells in long-lasting Graves disease. Across the whole study: Disease was considered persistent Graves' disease after over 5 years of antithyroid drugs (with positive TSH receptor antibodies). Study-wide results and caveats: Analysis covered peripheral blood alone, not thyroid tissue.

Time point described: persistent/refractory GD, antithyroid drugs over 5 years with positive TRAb. From RNA extracted from PBMCs, the TCR library was made. A roughly 10-milliliter sample of peripheral blood was drawn into EDTA tubes. This clonotype was seen at least ten times. Its target is unknown. The TCR beta library used iRepertoire HTBI primers with Arm-PCR amplification of CDR3. TCRdb re-derived calls from the multiplex PCR reads in MiXCR, one entry per CDR3 protein. The data contain a few hundred thousand distinct CDR3 sequences, 20% to 25% of them seen just once; the ten biggest clones take up around a quarter. This material consisted of peripheral blood mononuclear cells (PBMCs), taken when the disease was refractory, from a patient treated with antithyroid drugs. This receptor was obtained from a woman in her thirties or forties with Graves disease.

The CDR3 nucleotides read TGCAGCGCCCAGACAGGGTCGGGAGAGACCCAGTACTTC. Amino acids: CSAQTGSGETQYF. The chain combines TRBV29-1 with TRBJ2-5; TRBD1 agrees at 7 bases. The CDR3 covers 13 residues. Germline assignment: CDR1 SQVTM and CDR2 ANQGSEA. The V segment lost 7 bases and the J segment 4 bases; nucleotides outside the gene matches: 9.